This T cell receptor beta chain originates from a study of blood T cell repertoires in COVID-19. Profiled with immunoSEQ multiplex PCR; TCRdb holds only in-frame clones, not every one. The table includes some 300,000 clones, 80% to 90% detected once. The CDR3 sequence is 16 residues long. Germline CDR1 is SGHKS and CDR2 is YYEKEE (reference sequence). Trimming at V came to 1 base and at J to 6 bases, leaving 6 bases not matched to a gene. The specimen was peripheral blood. The gene calls are TRBV5-5 and TRBJ2-1, with 11 nucleotides matching TRBD2. The receptor was isolated from a woman aged 50 to 60 with COVID-19, enrolled during active disease. CDR3 protein: CASSLIPGTSGNEQFF. DNA for the CDR3: TGTGCCAGCAGCTTGATTCCCGGGACTAGCGGCAATGAGCAGTTCTTC.